This is a list of T cell receptor beta chains from one sample in a study of a mutant IDH1 vaccine in newly diagnosed glioma. Clones were read by immunoSEQ multiplex PCR, and TCRdb kept only the in-frame ones, dropping some. The table includes approximately 50,000 clones, approximately 87% detected once. Antigens for these TCRs are unknown. This sample comprised PBMCs, obtained from a glioma patient whose treatment included an IDH1 peptide vaccine. Every receptor here comes from a man in his forties with glioma. The conserved cysteine and the conserved F or W are not part of the CDR3 here. A D gene is named only where the DNA matches it firmly.

CDR3: ASSQAPGGYEQY
V: TRBV4-3
D: TRBD1
J: TRBJ2-7

CDR3: ATSSWTSGYEQY
V: TRBV15
D: TRBD2
J: TRBJ2-7

CDR3: ASGNTEAF
V: TRBV5-1
D: .
J: TRBJ1-1

CDR3: ARRKSGRETQY
V: TRBV2
D: .
J: TRBJ2-5

CDR3: ASSPRDRVSYEQY
V: TRBV28
D: TRBD1
J: TRBJ2-7

CDR3: ASSFAGYQETQY
V: TRBV28
D: .
J: TRBJ2-5

CDR3: ASSLSGSIYEQY
V: TRBV5-1
D: TRBD2
J: TRBJ2-7

CDR3: ASSPVRDHGYT
V: TRBV18
D: .
J: TRBJ1-2

CDR3: ASSFGLQENHEQY
V: TRBV7-9
D: .
J: TRBJ2-7

CDR3: ASSRQGDGANVLT
V: TRBV6-4
D: TRBD1
J: TRBJ2-6

CDR3: ASSYTGQGFLGPNTGELF
V: TRBV19
D: TRBD1
J: TRBJ2-2

CDR3: ASSQGSGTYNEQF
V: TRBV4-1
D: TRBD2
J: TRBJ2-1

CDR3: ASRPPGGNEQF
V: TRBV6-1
D: .
J: TRBJ2-1

CDR3: ASSHFGGQETQY
V: TRBV4-3
D: .
J: TRBJ2-5

CDR3: ASSFRTGGFYEQY
V: TRBV5-1
D: TRBD1
J: TRBJ2-7

CDR3: ASSLPPQETQY
V: TRBV7-9
D: .
J: TRBJ2-5

CDR3: ASSIDRVLGGYT
V: TRBV19
D: TRBD1
J: TRBJ1-2

CDR3: ASSRIRDNTDTQY
V: TRBV14
D: .
J: TRBJ2-3

CDR3: ASKDSNYGYT
V: TRBV28
D: .
J: TRBJ1-2

CDR3: ATRLGGRYEQF
V: TRBV19
D: .
J: TRBJ2-1

CDR3: ASSLGQLTYEQY
V: TRBV5-1
D: .
J: TRBJ2-7

CDR3: ASSRGLAESSYEQY
V: TRBV19
D: TRBD2
J: TRBJ2-7

CDR3: ASSLASPGETGNYGYT
V: TRBV7-2
D: .
J: TRBJ1-2

CDR3: ASSDFSSGRHEQF
V: TRBV2
D: TRBD2
J: TRBJ2-1

CDR3: ASTNLDTDTQY
V: TRBV6-5
D: .
J: TRBJ2-3

CDR3: ASMQGTDYGYT
V: TRBV25-1
D: .
J: TRBJ1-2

CDR3: ASSLPGSNEQF
V: TRBV5-1
D: .
J: TRBJ2-1

CDR3: ASSLYSGITNEQF
V: TRBV5-1
D: TRBD2
J: TRBJ2-1

CDR3: ASTPHSRSGGTPYEQY
V: TRBV5-8
D: TRBD2
J: TRBJ2-7

CDR3: ASSPLAGVYNEQF
V: TRBV4-2
D: TRBD2
J: TRBJ2-1

CDR3: ASSQSLYTEAF
V: TRBV28
D: .
J: TRBJ1-1

CDR3: ASSNLPLVHGYT
V: TRBV19
D: .
J: TRBJ1-2

CDR3: ASSITGAYEQY
V: TRBV19
D: .
J: TRBJ2-7

CDR3: ASSAGGITSYNEQF
V: TRBV7-2
D: .
J: TRBJ2-1

CDR3: ASSIQGAIGGNTIY
V: TRBV27
D: TRBD1
J: TRBJ1-3

CDR3: ASSLPGQGSWAF
V: TRBV5-1
D: TRBD1
J: TRBJ1-1

CDR3: ASSEARQGNTIY
V: TRBV6-1
D: .
J: TRBJ1-3

CDR3: ASSSPSSGNTIY
V: TRBV6-6
D: .
J: TRBJ1-3

CDR3: ASSLGANYGYT
V: TRBV7-2
D: .
J: TRBJ1-2

CDR3: ASSPVDRNHGYT
V: TRBV18
D: .
J: TRBJ1-2

CDR3: ASSMAFAIETGLDTMNTEAF
V: TRBV19
D: TRBD1
J: TRBJ1-1

CDR3: ASSRSDGSYEQY
V: TRBV4-3
D: .
J: TRBJ2-7

CDR3: ASSILQTQPQH
V: TRBV19
D: .
J: TRBJ1-5

CDR3: ASSFRPRNEKLF
V: TRBV5-1
D: .
J: TRBJ1-4

CDR3: ASSIRAEAF
V: TRBV19
D: .
J: TRBJ1-1

CDR3: ASQWDSFSGANVLT
V: TRBV2
D: TRBD1
J: TRBJ2-6

CDR3: ASSSGQHNEQF
V: TRBV11-1
D: TRBD1
J: TRBJ2-1

CDR3: ASSQEDIDTGELF
V: TRBV4-1
D: .
J: TRBJ2-2

CDR3: ASSPGNEKLF
V: TRBV7-9
D: .
J: TRBJ1-4

CDR3: ASSRSRGTGELF
V: TRBV14
D: .
J: TRBJ2-2

CDR3: ASSLGYGELF
V: TRBV7-9
D: .
J: TRBJ2-2

CDR3: ASSSIGTSGNNEQF
V: TRBV7-9
D: TRBD2
J: TRBJ2-1

CDR3: AGKPGLSSYEQY
V: TRBV6-1
D: .
J: TRBJ2-7

CDR3: ASSVQGQGRSETQY
V: TRBV9
D: TRBD1
J: TRBJ2-5

CDR3: ASSFISGGFNEQF
V: TRBV5-1
D: TRBD1
J: TRBJ2-1